These T cell receptor beta chains were read from a single sample in a study of a mutant IDH1 vaccine in newly diagnosed glioma. TCRdb's copy holds only in-frame clones and misses some; the assay was immunoSEQ multiplex PCR. Of more than 80,000 clones in the sample, around 82% were seen once. The source was PBMCs, collected from a glioma patient treated with radiotherapy, temozolomide or both. Source of these receptors: a woman between 45 and 65 years old with glioma. Each CDR3 is given with its conserved first and last residue.

V gene: TRBV6-1
CDR3 length: 15
CDR3 protein: CASSQTGKTNTEAFF

V gene: TRBV5-6
CDR3 length: 15
CDR3 protein: CASSLWTVNNSPLHF

V gene: TRBV15
CDR3 length: 14
CDR3 protein: CATTPGPSSYEQYF

V gene: TRBV4-2
CDR3 length: 16
CDR3 protein: CASSQRQGIGNQPQHF

V gene: TRBV10-3
CDR3 length: 16
CDR3 protein: CAINEEGAQGGNGYTF

V gene: TRBV7-2
CDR3 length: 14
CDR3 protein: CASSLLGPYNEQFF

V gene: TRBV29-1
CDR3 length: 11
CDR3 protein: CSGEGNTEAFF

V gene: TRBV6-5
CDR3 length: 14
CDR3 protein: CASSYSKDYYGYTF

V gene: TRBV21-1
CDR3 length: 18
CDR3 protein: CASSKHSSGTSKKETQYF

V gene: TRBV18
CDR3 length: 15
CDR3 protein: CASSPPGTGLMAIYF

V gene: TRBV7-8
CDR3 length: 16
CDR3 protein: CASSFSRETPYAEQYF

V gene: TRBV5-1
CDR3 length: 14
CDR3 protein: CASSLVGQNTEAFF

V gene: TRBV7-2
CDR3 length: 13
CDR3 protein: CASTQQGDTEAFF

V gene: TRBV5-6
CDR3 length: 15
CDR3 protein: CASSLDRTAPYEQYF

V gene: TRBV5-5
CDR3 length: 18
CDR3 protein: CASSRLAGPLNSYNEQFF

V gene: TRBV5-1
CDR3 length: 16
CDR3 protein: CASNKEGAYGANVLTF

V gene: TRBV15
CDR3 length: 9
CDR3 protein: CAPNYEQYF

V gene: TRBV13
CDR3 length: 17
CDR3 protein: CASSLGASGGHYNEQFF

V gene: TRBV30
CDR3 length: 13
CDR3 protein: CAWSLQFGDTQYF

V gene: TRBV30
CDR3 length: 12
CDR3 protein: CAWSDAGTEAFF

V gene: TRBV30
CDR3 length: 14
CDR3 protein: CAWSTQGGNTGAFF

V gene: TRBV5-4
CDR3 length: 14
CDR3 protein: CASSSTGGVSGYTF

V gene: TRBV7-9
CDR3 length: 17
CDR3 protein: CASSQAQFVEGIGELFF

V gene: TRBV19
CDR3 length: 18
CDR3 protein: CASSIDPMRKAAGNTIYF

V gene: TRBV6-1
CDR3 length: 14
CDR3 protein: CASSLDSSNQPQHF

V gene: TRBV6-5
CDR3 length: 16
CDR3 protein: CASSYRPGSSGNTIYF

V gene: TRBV19
CDR3 length: 13
CDR3 protein: CASSSDRVDIQYF

V gene: TRBV7-9
CDR3 length: 15
CDR3 protein: CASSVKDSANTEAFF

V gene: TRBV6-1
CDR3 length: 14
CDR3 protein: CASTGPPFVHEQYF

V gene: TRBV29-1
CDR3 length: 14
CDR3 protein: CSVLGVVNTGELFF

V gene: TRBV6-5
CDR3 length: 14
CDR3 protein: CASRRGGGNQPQHF

V gene: TRBV5-8
CDR3 length: 14
CDR3 protein: CASSQRQGRTEQYF

V gene: TRBV7-9
CDR3 length: 15
CDR3 protein: CASSPGQFSNQPQHF

V gene: TRBV4-1
CDR3 length: 17
CDR3 protein: CASSQEGSGGSYNEQFF

V gene: TRBV4-1
CDR3 length: 18
CDR3 protein: CASRDVKTIQGARGEQYF